The next 12 T cell receptor beta chains were all read from a single sample in a study of T cell repertoires in cytomegalovirus infection. A single record per CDR3 protein comes from TCRdb applying MiXCR to the reads. The table lists fewer than 550,000 distinct CDR3 sequences, 16% of them singletons, with 20% to 30% in the top ten. The sample comprised CD8+ T cells from PBMCs. These receptors all stem from a human donor in good health (CMV status not recorded). Some clones in this sample may be carry-over from other donors' samples.

In this sample, this clonotype turned up many times. V gene TRBV12-3 or TRBV12-4 combines with J gene TRBJ2-5; tentative D call: TRBD2 (6 bases). V dropped 6 bases and J dropped 2 bases, with 13 bases sitting between them. This CDR3 spans 14 amino acids. CDR3 sequence: CASSSGTLQETQYF. In DNA, the CDR3 is TGTGCCAGCAGCTCCGGGACTCTGCAAGAGACCCAGTACTTC.

This clonotype occurred many times. V usage is TRBV27 and J usage is TRBJ2-5; tentatively, D is TRBD1 (5 bases). The CDR3 contains 15 residues. Germline loops: CDR1 MNHEY, CDR2 SMNVEV (reference sequence). V shed 4 bases and J shed 5 bases, with 17 bases lying between them. The chain's CDR3 is CASSYGLGHGETQYF. CDR3 DNA: TGTGCCAGCAGTTATGGGTTGGGGCACGGGGAGACCCAGTACTTC.

This clonotype was picked up many times. This chain links TRBV7-8 with TRBJ2-3; TRBD2 agrees at 7 bases. The CDR3 contains 18 residues. V was clipped by 1 base and J by 2 bases; unmatched bases: 12. From germline, CDR1 is SGHVS and CDR2 FQNEAQ. CDR3 DNA sequence: TGTGCCAGCAGCTTAGTTCGCCTAGCGGAGAACTACACAGATACGCAGTATTTT. This sequence encodes CASSLVRLAENYTDTQYF.

This sequence joins TRBV7-9 and TRBJ2-5, with TRBD1 identical over 7 bases. From germline, CDR1 is SEHNR and CDR2 FQNEAQ (reference sequence). With 4 bases clipped from V and 10 bases from J, the junction kept 21 bases outside the gene matches. This CDR3 comprises 17 residues. In DNA form, the CDR3 reads TGTGCCAGCAGCTCAACGGACGACAGGGCCTGGCGGGTAGTCCAGTACTTC. Translating it yields CASSSTDDRAWRVVQYF.

This rearrangement joins TRBV29-1 to TRBJ1-1, with D hard to call. Germline V gene sequence: CDR1 SQVTM, CDR2 ANQGSEA. V was cut by 3 bases and J by 6 bases, with 8 bases left in between. This CDR3 has 11 residues. The CDR3 reads CSVEVGPEAFF. In nucleotides, the CDR3 is TGCAGCGTTGAGGTTGGACCTGAAGCTTTCTTT.

This clonotype was seen many times. This chain uses TRBV11-2 with TRBJ2-5, with 10 bases that match TRBD1. The V segment lost 4 bases and the J segment 1 base; nucleotides outside the gene matches: 6. The CDR3 sequence is 16 residues long. The germline gives CDR1 SGHAT, CDR2 FQNNGV. The CDR3 loop is CASSSEDRGSQETQYF. CDR3 DNA: TGTGCCAGCAGCTCCGAGGACAGGGGGAGCCAAGAGACCCAGTACTTC.

In its sample, this clonotype was seen many times. V gene TRBV11-2 combines with J gene TRBJ2-7, with 7 bases matching TRBD1. The CDR3 has 15 amino acids. V shed 5 bases and J 0 bases; nucleotides not matched to a gene: 7. Germline CDR1 and CDR2: SGHAT and FQNNGV. For the CDR3, the DNA is TGTGCCAGCAGCCCTGGACAGGCCCTCTCCTACGAGCAGTACTTC. Translated, it gives CASSPGQALSYEQYF.

A remark on this clonotype: A read error may explain this, as a much larger clone is one base away. The chain recombines TRBV7-9 with TRBJ2-7, with 7 bases fitting TRBD1. The CDR3 sequence is 14 residues long. CDR1 SEHNR and CDR2 FQNEAQ come from the germline V gene (reference sequence). V was clipped by 4 bases and J by 6 bases; unmatched bases: 9. The CDR3 loop reads CASSSGQRETEQYF. DNA for the CDR3: TGTGCCAGCAGCTCGGGACAGAGGGAAACCGAGCAGTACTTC.

This clonotype was detected ten times or more. The chain combines TRBV11-2 with TRBJ1-3, with unresolved D. The CDR3 has 18 residues. Germline values: CDR1 SGHAT, CDR2 FQNNGV. Between the trimmed V and J ends, which lost 0 bases and 8 bases, there was a span of 23 bases. CDR3 sequence reads: CASSLDYYGNPHEDTIYF. CDR3 sequence (DNA): TGTGCCAGCAGCTTAGATTATTATGGGAACCCGCACGAGGACACCATATATTTT.

This clonotype was detected once. With a much larger clone just one base away, this may be a read error. The CDR3 region is CASSYSAEGNQPQDF. The CDR3 bases are TGTGCCAGCAGTTACTCGGCGGAGGGGAATCAGCCCCAGGATTTT. The V gene is TRBV6-6, the J gene TRBJ1-5, with TRBD1 as a possible D gene (5 bases). Germline lookup yields CDR1 MNHNY and CDR2 SVGAGI (reference sequence). The CDR3 totals 15 residues.

In this sample, this clonotype turned up many times. The J gene is TRBJ1-2, the V gene TRBV6-1, with D unclear. The CDR3 consists of 13 residues. The V gene's germline CDR1 is MNHNS and CDR2 SASEGT. V lost 4 bases to trimming and J lost 8 bases, with 14 bases between them. This chain's CDR3 is CASSGLRNKGYTF. The DNA of the CDR3 is TGTGCCAGCAGTGGTCTACGGAATAAGGGCTACACCTTC.

The chain combines TRBV4-2 with TRBJ1-6; D is perhaps TRBD1 (6 bases). Germline V CDR1 and CDR2: LGHNA, YNFKEQ. The V end was cut by 1 base, the J end by 2 bases, with 9 bases between. CDR3 length: 16 amino acids. CDR3 sequence reads: CASSQGEGAYNSPLHF. Written as DNA, the CDR3 is TGTGCCAGCAGCCAAGGGGAGGGGGCCTATAATTCACCCCTCCACTTT.